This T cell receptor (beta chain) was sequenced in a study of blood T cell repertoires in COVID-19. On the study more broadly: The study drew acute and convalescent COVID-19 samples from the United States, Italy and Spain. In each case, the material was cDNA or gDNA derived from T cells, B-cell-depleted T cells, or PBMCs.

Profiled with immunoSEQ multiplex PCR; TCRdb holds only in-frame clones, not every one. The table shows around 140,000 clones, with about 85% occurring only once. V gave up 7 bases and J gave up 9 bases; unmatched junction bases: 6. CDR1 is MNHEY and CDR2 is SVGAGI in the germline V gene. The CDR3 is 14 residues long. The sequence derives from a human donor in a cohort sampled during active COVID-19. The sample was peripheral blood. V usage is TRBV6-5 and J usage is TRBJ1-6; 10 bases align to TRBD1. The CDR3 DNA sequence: TGTGCCAGCAACACGGGACAGGGGAGTTCACCCCTCCACTTT. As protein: CASNTGQGSSPLHF.